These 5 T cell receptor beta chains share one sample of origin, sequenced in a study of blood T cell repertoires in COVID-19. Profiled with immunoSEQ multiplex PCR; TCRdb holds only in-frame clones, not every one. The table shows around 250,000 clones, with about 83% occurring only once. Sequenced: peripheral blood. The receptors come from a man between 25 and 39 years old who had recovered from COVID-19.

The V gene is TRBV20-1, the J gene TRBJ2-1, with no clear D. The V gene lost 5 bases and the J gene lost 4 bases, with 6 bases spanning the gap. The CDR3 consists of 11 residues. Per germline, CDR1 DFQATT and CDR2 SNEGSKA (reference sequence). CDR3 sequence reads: CSALDYNEQFF. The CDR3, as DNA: TGCAGTGCTTTAGATTACAATGAGCAGTTCTTC.

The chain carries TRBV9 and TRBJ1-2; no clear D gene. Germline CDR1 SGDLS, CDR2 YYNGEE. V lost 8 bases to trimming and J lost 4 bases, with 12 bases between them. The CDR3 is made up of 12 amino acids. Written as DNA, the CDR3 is TGTGCCAGTGAGAGAACGGGCTATGGCTACACCTTC. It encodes CASERTGYGYTF.

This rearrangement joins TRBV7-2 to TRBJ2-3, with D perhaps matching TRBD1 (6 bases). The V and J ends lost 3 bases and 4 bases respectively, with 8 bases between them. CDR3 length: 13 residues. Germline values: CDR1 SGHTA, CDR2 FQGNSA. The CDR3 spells CASSFSGADTQYF. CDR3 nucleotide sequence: TGTGCCAGCAGCTTCTCAGGGGCAGATACGCAGTATTTT.

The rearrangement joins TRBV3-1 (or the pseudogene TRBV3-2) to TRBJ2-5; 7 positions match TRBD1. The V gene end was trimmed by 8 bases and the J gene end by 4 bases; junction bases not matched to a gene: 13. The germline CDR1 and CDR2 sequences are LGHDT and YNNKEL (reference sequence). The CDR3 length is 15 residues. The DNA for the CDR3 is TGTGCCAGCGCGATCGACAGGGTTGATCTAGAGACCCAGTACTTC. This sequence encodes CASAIDRVDLETQYF.

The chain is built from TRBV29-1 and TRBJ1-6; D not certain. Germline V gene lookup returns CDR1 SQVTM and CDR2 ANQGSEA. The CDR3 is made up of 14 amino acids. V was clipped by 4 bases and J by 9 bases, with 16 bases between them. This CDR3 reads CSVAEGPWGSPLHF. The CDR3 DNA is TGCAGCGTTGCCGAGGGTCCCTGGGGTTCACCCCTCCACTTT.